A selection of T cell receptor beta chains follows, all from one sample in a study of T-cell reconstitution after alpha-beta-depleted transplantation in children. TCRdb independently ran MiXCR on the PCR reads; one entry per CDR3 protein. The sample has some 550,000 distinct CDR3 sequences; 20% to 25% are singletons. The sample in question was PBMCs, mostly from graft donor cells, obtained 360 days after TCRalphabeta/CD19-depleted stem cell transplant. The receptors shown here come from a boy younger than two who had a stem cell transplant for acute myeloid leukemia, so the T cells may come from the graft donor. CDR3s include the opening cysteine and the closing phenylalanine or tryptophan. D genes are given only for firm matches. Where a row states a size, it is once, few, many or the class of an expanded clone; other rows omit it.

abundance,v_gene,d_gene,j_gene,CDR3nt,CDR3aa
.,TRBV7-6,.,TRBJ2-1,TGTGCCAGCAGCTTCGAGAGGGGGAGTGAGCAGTTCTTC,CASSFERGSEQFF
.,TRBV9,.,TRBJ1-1,TGTGCCAGCAGCGTAGCCTCGGTTAACACTGAAGCTTTCTTT,CASSVASVNTEAFF
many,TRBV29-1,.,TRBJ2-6,TGCAGCGCGACCTCTGGGGCCAACGTCCTGACTTTC,CSATSGANVLTF
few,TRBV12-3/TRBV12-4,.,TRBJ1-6,TGTGCCAGCAGTTTCAGCTGGGGATCTTCACCCCTCCACTTT,CASSFSWGSSPLHF
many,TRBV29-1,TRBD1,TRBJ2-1,TGCAGCGTTTGGGGGTCAGGGGGAAAGTACAATGAGCAGTTCTTC,CSVWGSGGKYNEQFF
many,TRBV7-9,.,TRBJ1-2,TGTGCCAGCAGCGACATGTATGGCTACACCTTC,CASSDMYGYTF
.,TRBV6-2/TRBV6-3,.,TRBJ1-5,TGTGCCAGCAGTTACGGGGCGGGCCGGCAGCCCCAGCATTTT,CASSYGAGRQPQHF
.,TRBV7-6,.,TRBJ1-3,TGTGCCAGCAGCTTAGCGAGTAAGGCTGGAAACACCATATATTTT,CASSLASKAGNTIYF
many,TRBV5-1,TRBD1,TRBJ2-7,TGCGCCAGCAGCGGTGGGGACAGCTCCTACGAGCAGTACTTC,CASSGGDSSYEQYF
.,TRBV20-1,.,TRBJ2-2,TGCAGTGCTAGAGGGCGGGGGAACACCGGGGAGCTGTTTTTT,CSARGRGNTGELFF
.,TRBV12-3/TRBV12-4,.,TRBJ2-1,TGTGCCAGCAGCTTAGGGCAGGGTGGGGGCAATGAGCAGTTCTTC,CASSLGQGGGNEQFF
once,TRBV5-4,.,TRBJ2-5,TGTGCCAGCAGCGCGACAGGTTCTCAAGAGACCCAGTACTTC,CASSATGSQETQYF
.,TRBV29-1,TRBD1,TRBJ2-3,TGCAGCGTTGAGAGAACGGACAGGGTCACAGATACGCAGTATTTT,CSVERTDRVTDTQYF
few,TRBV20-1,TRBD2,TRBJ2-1,TGCAGTGCTAGAGTCTCTCTAGCGGGGGGGGTGCAGTTCTTC,CSARVSLAGGVQFF
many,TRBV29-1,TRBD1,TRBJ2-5,TGCAGCGCCCAGACAGGGCCTTGGTCGGAGACCCAGTACTTC,CSAQTGPWSETQYF
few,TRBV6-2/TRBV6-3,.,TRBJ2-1,TGTGCCAGCAGTTACCAACAGAGCCTAGCTGACAATGAGCAGTTCTTC,CASSYQQSLADNEQFF
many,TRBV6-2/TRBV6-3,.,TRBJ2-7,TGTGCCAGCAGTTATTTGGGACCCCCATACGAGCAGTACTTC,CASSYLGPPYEQYF
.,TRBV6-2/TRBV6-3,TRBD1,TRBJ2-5,TGTGCCAGCTCATCACTATTCGACAGGGGGCTAAGAGGGCAAGAGACCCAGTACTTC,CASSSLFDRGLRGQETQYF
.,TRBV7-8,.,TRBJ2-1,TGTGCCAGCAGCTTGGGCCTCCCGAAGGACTCCTACAATGAGCAGTTCTTC,CASSLGLPKDSYNEQFF
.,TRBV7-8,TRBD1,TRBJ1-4,TGTGCCAGCAGCCTAGTAGCTCTCGGGACAGGGGGTGAAAAACTGTTTTTT,CASSLVALGTGGEKLFF
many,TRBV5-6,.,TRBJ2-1,TGTGCCAGCAGCCCCGACCTTTACAATGAGCAGTTCTTC,CASSPDLYNEQFF
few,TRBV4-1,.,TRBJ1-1,TGCGCCAGCAGCCAAACATCCGAAGCTTTCTTT,CASSQTSEAFF
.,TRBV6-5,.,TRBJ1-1,TGTGCCAGCAGTTACGTGCAGAACACTGAAGCTTTCTTT,CASSYVQNTEAFF
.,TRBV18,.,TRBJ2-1,TGTGCCAGCTCACTATCGGTGAACCAATACAATGAGCAGTTCTTC,CASSLSVNQYNEQFF
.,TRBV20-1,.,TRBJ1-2,TGCAGTGCGACGGTCGAAGGGGGAGACTATGGCTACACCTTC,CSATVEGGDYGYTF
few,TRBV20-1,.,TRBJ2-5,TGCAGTGCTAGAGATCTAATAGGTAGCGGAGAGACCCAGTACTTC,CSARDLIGSGETQYF
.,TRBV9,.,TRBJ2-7,TGTGCCAGCAGCGTTGGCTTAGGGAATATATACGAGCAGTACTTC,CASSVGLGNIYEQYF